Listed here are 9 T cell receptor beta chains from one sample, sequenced in a study of regulatory T cells in long-lasting Graves disease. Time point described: newly diagnosed GD, antithyroid drugs for less than 3 months. PBMCs provided the RNA from which the TCR library was made. Construction of TCR beta libraries relied on iRepertoire HTBI primers and on Arm-PCR targeting CDR3 regions. From the multiplex PCR reads, TCRdb called clonotypes with MiXCR, one entry per CDR3 protein. This table holds about 470,000 distinct CDR3 sequences, more than 13% found once. Another study also made use of these data, one on T cells in Graves' hyperthyroidism and ophthalmopathy.

The starting material was peripheral blood mononuclear cells (PBMCs), obtained at new diagnosis, from a patient treated with antithyroid drugs. These receptors were obtained from a woman aged 25 to 39 with Graves disease.

V gene TRBV9 combines with J gene TRBJ2-2; D call uncertain. This CDR3 has 12 residues. V lost 2 bases, J lost 3 bases, and 2 bases lay in between. Germline assignment: CDR1 SGDLS and CDR2 YYNGEE. The DNA of the CDR3 is TGTGCCAGCAGCGTCCACACCGGGGAGCTGTTTTTT. Translating it yields CASSVHTGELFF.

This clonotype came up a few times. A read error may be the cause here, since a much bigger clone is one base away. The rearrangement links TRBV20-1 to TRBJ2-1; maybe TRBD2 (6 bases). V dropped 0 bases and J dropped 3 bases, with 12 bases sitting between them. This CDR3 spans 15 amino acids. Germline lookup yields CDR1 DFQATT and CDR2 SNEGSKA (reference sequence). The CDR3 here is CSARDTSSDYNEQFF. CDR3 DNA: TGCAGTGCTAGAGATACGTCTAGCGACTACAATGAGCAGTTCTTC.

V and J are TRBV2 and TRBJ1-2, with D tentatively TRBD1 (6 bases). There are 15 residues in the CDR3. Germline CDR1 and CDR2: SNHLY and FYNNEI. Trimming took off 3 bases at V and 2 bases at J, with 13 bases between the two ends. The CDR3 loop reads CASSEPRGANYGYTF. For the CDR3, the DNA is TGTGCCAGCAGTGAGCCCAGGGGAGCGAACTATGGCTACACCTTC.

The chain joins TRBV10-3 to TRBJ2-5; D is undetermined. In germline, CDR1 is ENHRY, CDR2 SYGVKD. V lost 3 bases, J lost 2 bases, and 10 bases lay in between. This CDR3 region has 14 residues. Written as DNA, the CDR3 is TGTGCCATCAGTGACCCCCAACAGCAAGAGACCCAGTACTTC. It encodes CAISDPQQQETQYF.

This clonotype was detected ten times or more. The chain links TRBV20-1 to TRBJ2-7; TRBD1 is a possible D gene (5 bases). Per germline, CDR1 DFQATT and CDR2 SNEGSKA (reference sequence). The CDR3 covers 13 residues. V was clipped by 6 bases and J by 2 bases, with 14 bases between them. CDR3 loop: CSAAPTVTYEQYF. The CDR3 DNA reads as TGCAGTGCCGCACCGACAGTTACCTACGAGCAGTACTTC.

This clonotype has a count of ten or more. This rearrangement joins TRBV7-8 to TRBJ1-4; D may be TRBD1 (5 bases). Germline V CDR1 and CDR2: SGHVS, FQNEAQ. This CDR3 comprises 14 residues. V lost 1 base and J 7 bases, leaving 10 bases between the germline ends. This CDR3 reads CASSLEQVTEKLFF. CDR3 nucleotides: TGTGCCAGCAGCTTAGAACAGGTCACTGAAAAACTGTTTTTT.

The J gene is TRBJ1-2, the V gene TRBV6-1; a weak D match, TRBD1 (5 bases). This CDR3 comprises 13 residues. The V end lost 4 bases, the J end lost 4 bases, and 10 bases lay between the germline ends. Germline CDR1 MNHNS, CDR2 SASEGT. The CDR3 DNA sequence: TGTGCCAGCAGTGCAGGACAAAGCTATGGCTACACCTTC. This codes for CASSAGQSYGYTF.

The genes are TRBV19 and TRBJ2-7; TRBD2 matches at 8 bases. Trimming at V came to 7 bases and at J to 1 base, leaving 12 bases not matched to a gene. The CDR3 extends over 16 amino acids. Germline lookup yields CDR1 LNHDA and CDR2 SQIVND (reference sequence). The CDR3 loop reads CASTPVAGPLSYEQYF. CDR3 sequence (DNA): TGTGCCAGTACCCCGGTAGCGGGACCACTTTCCTACGAGCAGTACTTC.

The table lists this clonotype with many counts. V is TRBV12-3 or TRBV12-4 and J is TRBJ1-2; a weak D match, TRBD1 (6 bases). The V end was cut by 5 bases, the J end by 8 bases, with 12 bases between. The CDR3 runs to 12 residues. The DNA for the CDR3 is TGTGCCAGCAGTCCCCTCGGACAGGGCTACACCTTC. Its protein is CASSPLGQGYTF.